These 21 T cell receptor beta chains were sequenced from one sample in a study of T cells in localized non-small cell lung cancer. Sequencing was performed with immunoSEQ multiplex PCR; in TCRdb, only in-frame clones are kept and a portion is missing. This table has 10,000 to 15,000 clones, about four fifths appearing once. The input for sequencing was peripheral blood, taken before any cancer treatment. The origin of the receptors is a male donor at least 60 years old with stage I squamous cell lung carcinoma.

J is TRBJ1-4 and V is TRBV19; D unclear. Looked up from germline, CDR1 is LNHDA and CDR2 is SQIVND (reference sequence). This CDR3 region has 13 residues. The V end was cut by 3 bases, the J end by 8 bases, with 10 bases between. For the CDR3, the DNA is TGTGCCAGTAGTATCGTTGGTCCCGAAAAACTGTTTTTT. Its protein is CASSIVGPEKLFF.

The rearrangement joins TRBV4-1 to TRBJ1-5; D not certain. Deletions cut 0 bases from V and 1 base from J, with 13 bases between. The germline V gene encodes CDR1 MGHRA and CDR2 YSYEKL. The CDR3 loop spans 17 amino acids. The CDR3 sequence is CASSQEGVARSNQPQHF. In DNA, the CDR3 is TGCGCCAGCAGCCAAGAAGGCGTGGCTCGGAGCAATCAGCCCCAGCATTTT.

This chain connects TRBV6-5 to TRBJ2-7; no clear D. Germline-derived CDR1 and CDR2 are MNHEY and SVGAGI. The CDR3 is 13 amino acids. The V gene lost 5 bases and the J gene lost 6 bases, with 14 bases spanning the gap. Here the CDR3 reads CASSPSDSGEQYF. Here the CDR3 DNA reads TGTGCCAGCAGTCCCTCAGACTCGGGCGAGCAGTACTTC.

The V call is TRBV5-5, the J call TRBJ2-5; D is unclear. This CDR3 has 12 residues. Trimming cost V 0 bases and J 5 bases, with 5 bases left between them. Germline V gives CDR1 SGHKS, CDR2 YYEKEE (reference sequence). Written as DNA, the CDR3 is TGTGCCAGCAGCTTGGCCGGGGAGACCCAGTACTTC. Translation gives CASSLAGETQYF.

The chain links TRBV6-4 to TRBJ2-1; TRBD1 aligns across 8 bases. The CDR3 consists of 18 residues. V shed 6 bases, J shed 2 bases, and the junction held 15 bases outside the gene matches. Per the germline V gene, CDR1 is MRHNA and CDR2 is SNTAGT. CDR3: CASRTSRTGWNAYNEQFF. In DNA form, the CDR3 reads TGTGCCAGCAGAACCTCCCGGACAGGGTGGAACGCCTACAATGAGCAGTTCTTC.

This clone has a single count. V gene TRBV6-5 combines with J gene TRBJ2-3; D perhaps matches TRBD1 (6 bases). The germline gives CDR1 MNHEY, CDR2 SVGAGI. V was cut by 9 bases and J by 2 bases, with 12 bases left in between. The CDR3 totals 13 residues. The CDR3 nucleotides are TGTGCCAGTACAGGACAGAACACAGATACGCAGTATTTT. Its protein product is CASTGQNTDTQYF.

The chain couples TRBV6-6 to TRBJ1-1; no reliable D call. In germline, CDR1 is MNHNY, CDR2 SVGAGI (reference sequence). CDR3 length: 11 amino acids. Deletions cut 7 bases from V and 7 bases from J, with 10 bases between. CDR3 residues: CASISGVEAFF. In DNA form, the CDR3 reads TGTGCCAGCATCTCCGGAGTTGAAGCTTTCTTT.

V is TRBV15 and J is TRBJ2-1, with 8 bases that match TRBD2. The CDR3 is made up of 15 amino acids. J lost 4 bases, V lost 1 base, and 3 bases had no gene match. CDR1 LNHNV and CDR2 YYDKDF come from the germline V gene (reference sequence). This CDR3 reads CATSRGLASYNEQFF. CDR3 in DNA: TGTGCCACCAGCAGAGGACTAGCGTCTTACAATGAGCAGTTCTTC.

The V call is TRBV5-4, the J call TRBJ2-7; no reliable D call. Germline-derived CDR1 and CDR2 are SGHNT and YYREEE (reference sequence). CDR3 length equals 14 residues. The V gene lost 2 bases and the J gene lost 0 bases, with 9 bases spanning the gap. CDR3 sequence reads: CASSFQWSSYEQYF. The CDR3 DNA follows: TGTGCCAGCAGCTTTCAGTGGAGCTCCTACGAGCAGTACTTC. The whole variable domain, remainder taken from reference TRBV5-4 and TRBJ2-7, is ETGVTQSPTHLIKTRGQQVTLRCSSQSGHNTVSWYQQALGQGPQFIFQYYREEENGRGNFPPRFSGLQFPNYSSELNVNALELDDSALYLCASSFQWSSYEQYFGPGTRLTVT.

This clone was found once. The J gene is TRBJ1-2, the V gene TRBV6-6, with TRBD1 identical over 9 bases. Germline V CDR1 and CDR2: MNHNY, SVGAGI (reference sequence). CDR3 length: 16 residues. The V gene end was trimmed by 6 bases and the J gene end by 8 bases; junction bases not matched to a gene: 16. As DNA, the CDR3 is TGTGCCAGCAGACCCGAGAAGGGACAGGGAATATTAGGCTACACCTTC. It codes for CASRPEKGQGILGYTF.

The chain recombines TRBV19 with TRBJ2-2; TRBD1 matches at 10 bases. V lost 5 bases and J lost 3; bases outside the gene matches: 3. This CDR3 is 15 amino acids long. The V gene's germline CDR1 is LNHDA and CDR2 SQIVND (reference sequence). The CDR3 reads CASSATGGHTGELFF. CDR3 DNA sequence: TGTGCCAGTAGTGCGACAGGGGGCCACACCGGGGAGCTGTTTTTT. The whole variable domain, filled in from reference TRBV19 and TRBJ2-2, reads DGGITQSPKYLFRKEGQNVTLSCEQNLNHDAMYWYRQDPGQGLRLIYYSQIVNDFQKGDIAEGYSVSREKKESFPLTVTSAQKNPTAFYLCASSATGGHTGELFFGEGSRLTVL.

The rearrangement joins TRBV27 to TRBJ1-3, with 7 bases lining up with TRBD1. Germline V lookup: CDR1 MNHEY, CDR2 SMNVEV (reference sequence). This CDR3 comprises 15 residues. The trim removed 5 bases at V and 3 bases at J, leaving 7 bases unmatched. The CDR3 protein is CASSRTGDRGNTIYF. The CDR3 bases are TGTGCCAGCAGTCGTACAGGGGATCGTGGAAACACCATATATTTT.

The rearrangement uses TRBV19 and TRBJ1-5, with unresolved D. The germline V and J ends were trimmed by 6 bases and 3 bases, with 12 bases remaining between them. Per the germline V gene, CDR1 is LNHDA and CDR2 is SQIVND (reference sequence). This CDR3 region has 14 residues. CDR3 amino acids: CASRPTGNNQPQHF. The CDR3 DNA reads as TGTGCCAGTAGGCCTACCGGGAACAATCAGCCCCAGCATTTT. The whole variable domain, filled in from reference TRBV19 and TRBJ1-5, reads DGGITQSPKYLFRKEGQNVTLSCEQNLNHDAMYWYRQDPGQGLRLIYYSQIVNDFQKGDIAEGYSVSREKKESFPLTVTSAQKNPTAFYLCASRPTGNNQPQHFGDGTRLSIL.

This clone was observed a handful of times. This sequence joins TRBV18 and TRBJ2-2, with TRBD1 identical over 10 bases. The germline CDR1 and CDR2 sequences are KGHSH and LQKENI. V lost 10 bases to trimming and J lost 4 bases; unmatched junction nucleotides: 12. The CDR3 is made up of 16 amino acids. The CDR3 spells CAIGGQGRGSTGELFF. The CDR3 region has the DNA TGTGCCATCGGGGGACAGGGGCGCGGGAGCACCGGGGAGCTGTTTTTT.

The chain employs TRBV5-4 and TRBJ2-7; a weak D match, TRBD1 (6 bases). In germline, CDR1 is SGHNT, CDR2 YYREEE (reference sequence). With 4 bases removed from V and 0 bases from J, the gap between germline ends came to 11 bases. The length of the CDR3 is 14 residues. CDR3 nucleotides: TGTGCCAGCAGCCCGGACAGATTCTCCTACGAGCAGTACTTC. Its protein is CASSPDRFSYEQYF.

J is TRBJ2-7 and V is TRBV27; 7 nucleotides agree with TRBD2. Germline V CDR1 and CDR2: MNHEY, SMNVEV (reference sequence). The length of the CDR3 is 14 residues. V was pared by 6 bases and J by 3 bases, with 8 bases of the junction left unmatched. The CDR3 spells CASRSGGSNYEQYF. CDR3 nucleotide sequence: TGTGCCAGCAGGAGCGGCGGGAGCAACTACGAGCAGTACTTC.

The chain employs TRBV10-3 and TRBJ1-2; a weak D match, TRBD1 (6 bases). Germline CDR1 ENHRY, CDR2 SYGVKD. Trimming removed 3 bases at V and 1 base at J, with 15 bases between. This CDR3 has 16 residues. The DNA of the CDR3 is TGTGCCATCAGTGACGGGGGGCGGGCGGTTAACTATGGCTACACCTTC. Its protein is CAISDGGRAVNYGYTF.

The J gene is TRBJ2-7, the V gene TRBV5-4; 8 bases map to TRBD2. Germline values: CDR1 SGHNT, CDR2 YYREEE (reference sequence). J gave up 4 bases and V 4 bases, and 7 bases lay outside the gene matches. The CDR3 covers 14 residues. This CDR3 is CASSPGGPLYEQYF. The CDR3 nucleotides read TGTGCCAGCAGCCCGGGAGGGCCTCTTTACGAGCAGTACTTC.

The CDR3 loop reads CASSGRSWTSGNNEQFF. CDR3 nucleotide sequence: TGTGCCAGCAGTGGCAGAAGTTGGACTAGCGGGAACAATGAGCAGTTCTTC. This chain links TRBV6-1 with TRBJ2-1; 12 bases are a match to TRBD2. Germline trimming cut 4 bases from V and 5 bases from J; bases unmatched to any gene: 9. The germline CDR1 and CDR2 sequences are MNHNS and SASEGT. This CDR3 has 17 amino acids.

The V and J genes are TRBV29-1 and TRBJ2-1; 7 positions match TRBD2. The CDR3 runs 10 residues. CDR1 is SQVTM, CDR2 ANQGSEA, per germline. Written as DNA, the CDR3 is TGCGCGACTAGCAACAATGAGCAGTTCTTC. This encodes CATSNNEQFF.

The chain uses TRBV28 and TRBJ2-5; D may be TRBD1 (5 bases). V lost 7 bases and J 3 bases, leaving 12 bases between the germline ends. Germline-derived CDR1 and CDR2 are MDHEN and SYDVKM. There are 13 residues in the CDR3. The CDR3 DNA is TGTGCCAGCAAAGTGTCCAGGGAAGAGACCCAGTACTTC. Protein sequence: CASKVSREETQYF.